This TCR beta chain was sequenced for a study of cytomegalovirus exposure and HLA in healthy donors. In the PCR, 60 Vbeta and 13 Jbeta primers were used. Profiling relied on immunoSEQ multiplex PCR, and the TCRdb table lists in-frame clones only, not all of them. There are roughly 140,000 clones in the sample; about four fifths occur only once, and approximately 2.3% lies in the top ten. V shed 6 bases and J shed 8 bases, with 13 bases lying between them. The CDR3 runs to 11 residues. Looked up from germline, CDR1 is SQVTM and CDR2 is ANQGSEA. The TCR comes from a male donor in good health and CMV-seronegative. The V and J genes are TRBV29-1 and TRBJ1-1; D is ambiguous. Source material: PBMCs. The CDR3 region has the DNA TGCAGCGTCCTAATCACGGGGGAAGCTTTCTTT. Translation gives CSVLITGEAFF.